One and the same sample provided the 28 T cell receptor beta chains below, sequenced in a study of shared clonotypes between healthy human individuals. Profiling relied on immunoSEQ multiplex PCR, and the TCRdb table lists in-frame clones only, not all of them. The data hold 2,500,000 or so clones, with 85% to 95% observed a single time. The sample consisted of naive CD4+ T cells sorted from blood. Subset in this sample: CD45RA+ positively selected. These receptors all stem from a man between 18 and 35 years old in good health.

The rearrangement uses TRBV5-4 and TRBJ2-3; D is undetermined. This CDR3 region has 15 residues. Looked up from germline, CDR1 is SGHNT and CDR2 is YYREEE (reference sequence). V lost 4 bases and J 0 bases, leaving 12 bases between the germline ends. The CDR3 loop reads CASSRSFSSTDTQYF. As DNA, the CDR3 is TGTGCCAGCAGCAGAAGCTTTTCTAGCACAGATACGCAGTATTTT.

This clone was seen just once. The chain combines TRBV5-6 with TRBJ2-2; D might be TRBD1 or TRBD2, each matching 5 bases. V was clipped by 0 bases and J by 4 bases, with 16 bases between them. Germline assignment: CDR1 SGHDT and CDR2 YYEEEE. The CDR3 is made up of 17 amino acids. The CDR3 is CASSLGLGRDGTGELFF. The CDR3 DNA reads as TGTGCCAGCAGCTTGGGGCTCGGCAGGGACGGCACCGGGGAGCTGTTTTTT. The variable domain in full, with the rest retrieved from reference TRBV5-6 and TRBJ2-2, is DAGVTQSPTHLIKTRGQQVTLRCSPKSGHDTVSWYQQALGQGPQFIFQYYEEEERQRGNFPDRFSGHQFPNYSSELNVNALLLGDSALYLCASSLGLGRDGTGELFFGEGSRLTVL.

This clone has more than one count but fewer than ten. The chain joins TRBV2 to TRBJ1-1; D might be TRBD1 (5 bases). Germline V lookup: CDR1 SNHLY, CDR2 FYNNEI. Trimming took 5 bases from V and 1 from J, leaving 11 bases between them. This CDR3 is 14 amino acids long. Written as DNA, the CDR3 is TGTGCCAGCAGTCTCTGGGGGGGGAACACTGAAGCTTTCTTT. Encoded protein: CASSLWGGNTEAFF.

CDR3 loop: CAITSSSALTGTGANVLTF. CDR3 nucleotides: TGTGCCATCACCAGTTCTTCGGCCCTGACAGGGACCGGGGCCAACGTCCTGACTTTC. V gene TRBV10-3 combines with J gene TRBJ2-6, with 7 bases aligning to TRBD1. J was trimmed by 4 bases and V by 7 bases; bases with no gene match: 19. Germline V gene data show CDR1 as ENHRY and CDR2 as SYGVKD. The CDR3 spans 19 residues.

The chain uses TRBV19 and TRBJ2-5; 9 bases are a match to TRBD1. CDR1 is LNHDA, CDR2 SQIVND, per germline (reference sequence). This CDR3 spans 18 amino acids. The V gene end was trimmed by 1 base and the J gene end by 5 bases; junction bases not matched to a gene: 14. Here the CDR3 reads CASSIVAAAGTGLETQYF. The CDR3 bases are TGTGCCAGTAGTATAGTGGCCGCCGCCGGGACAGGGTTGGAGACCCAGTACTTC.

For this clone: Other DNA sequences in this specimen translate into the identical CDR3. The rearrangement links TRBV5-1 to TRBJ2-5; D call uncertain. The germline V gene has CDR1 SGHRS and CDR2 YFSETQ. This CDR3 spans 13 amino acids. Trimming removed 0 bases at V and 4 bases at J, with 7 bases between. The CDR3 region is CASSLAKGETQYF. In DNA, the CDR3 is TGCGCCAGCAGCTTGGCCAAGGGAGAGACCCAGTACTTC.

The V and J genes are TRBV7-9 and TRBJ1-1; 9 bases are shared with TRBD1. Losses at the gene ends were 3 bases for V and 0 bases for J; bases not matched to a gene: 2. The CDR3 is made up of 15 amino acids. Germline V gene lookup returns CDR1 SEHNR and CDR2 FQNEAQ (reference sequence). The CDR3 region has the DNA TGTGCCAGCAGCTTGACAGGGGGTATGAACACTGAAGCTTTCTTT. This codes for CASSLTGGMNTEAFF.

This chain uses TRBV6-1 with TRBJ2-3; 8 nucleotides align to TRBD2. The CDR3 contains 14 residues. Germline loops: CDR1 MNHNS, CDR2 SASEGT. V was pared by 2 bases and J by 7 bases, with 5 bases of the junction left unmatched. The CDR3 here is CASSERVAGNTQYF. CDR3 DNA: TGTGCCAGCAGTGAAAGAGTAGCGGGGAATACGCAGTATTTT.

The chain is built from TRBV7-2 and TRBJ2-4; D gene unclear. V was clipped by 5 bases and J by 0 bases, with 11 bases between them. The CDR3 totals 15 residues. Germline V gene sequence: CDR1 SGHTA, CDR2 FQGNSA. The CDR3 nucleotides are TGTGCCAGCAGCCCTACCACTATAGCCAAAAACATTCAGTACTTC. The encoded protein is CASSPTTIAKNIQYF.

V gene TRBV6-4 combines with J gene TRBJ2-3; TRBD1 aligns across 7 bases. The CDR3 is 14 residues long. V trimming: 2 bases; J trimming: 1 base; junction bases outside the gene matches: 0. CDR1 is MRHNA and CDR2 is SNTAGT in the germline V gene. The CDR3 DNA follows: TGTGCCAGCAGTGACCAGGGGGGCACAGATACGCAGTATTTT. It translates to CASSDQGGTDTQYF.

V usage is TRBV9 and J usage is TRBJ2-2, with 9 positions matching TRBD1. The V and J ends lost 4 bases and 3 bases, in that order; junction bases with no gene match: 7. This CDR3 is built from 16 residues. Germline lookup yields CDR1 SGDLS and CDR2 YYNGEE. This CDR3 is CASSSGQGPYTGELFF. CDR3 in DNA: TGTGCCAGCAGCTCTGGACAGGGGCCATACACCGGGGAGCTGTTTTTT.

This chain links TRBV15 with TRBJ1-4; D gene ambiguous. The CDR3 loop spans 16 amino acids. Looked up from germline, CDR1 is LNHNV and CDR2 is YYDKDF (reference sequence). Trimming stripped 2 bases from V and 0 bases from J, with 10 bases between. The CDR3 coding sequence is TGTGCCACCAGCAGACATGACCCGTCAACTAATGAAAAACTGTTTTTT. It codes for CATSRHDPSTNEKLFF.

The chain recombines TRBV19 with TRBJ2-1; no firm D call. The germline V gene has CDR1 LNHDA and CDR2 SQIVND (reference sequence). The CDR3 covers 13 residues. Trimming removed 7 bases from V and 5 bases from J, with 12 bases in between. As DNA, the CDR3 is TGTGCCAGTAACCCGGACGGAAACAATGAGCAGTTCTTC. Its protein is CASNPDGNNEQFF. The complete variable domain, with remaining parts taken from reference TRBV19 and TRBJ2-1, reads DGGITQSPKYLFRKEGQNVTLSCEQNLNHDAMYWYRQDPGQGLRLIYYSQIVNDFQKGDIAEGYSVSREKKESFPLTVTSAQKNPTAFYLCASNPDGNNEQFFGPGTRLTVL.

The gene calls are TRBV18 and TRBJ2-3; 7 nucleotides agree with TRBD1. The CDR3 loop spans 16 amino acids. Trimming took 3 bases from V and 3 from J; bases not matched to a gene: 9. Germline loops: CDR1 KGHSH, CDR2 LQKENI. The CDR3 protein is CASSPLGTESTDTQYF. CDR3 in DNA: TGTGCCAGCTCACCCCTCGGGACAGAAAGTACAGATACGCAGTATTTT.

The chain uses TRBV5-1 and TRBJ1-1; 7 bases align to TRBD1. CDR1 and CDR2 (germline): SGHRS, YFSETQ. The V segment lost 5 bases and the J segment 1 base; nucleotides outside the gene matches: 8. The CDR3 has 15 amino acids. CDR3 bases: TGCGCCAGCAGACTCGGAGGGGGCGCGAACACTGAAGCTTTCTTT. This encodes CASRLGGGANTEAFF.

The chain has TRBV2 and TRBJ2-3, with D hard to call. The CDR3 covers 16 residues. With 1 base removed from V and 5 bases from J, the gap between germline ends came to 16 bases. Germline loops: CDR1 SNHLY, CDR2 FYNNEI. CDR3 coding DNA: TGTGCCAGCAGTGAAGTTAAGGCGGCCTTGGGAGATACGCAGTATTTT. As protein: CASSEVKAALGDTQYF.

The chain carries TRBV9 and TRBJ2-3; either TRBD1 or TRBD2 may fit D (5 bases each). Trimming stripped 3 bases from V and 2 bases from J, with 13 bases between. This CDR3 has 15 amino acids. Looked up from germline, CDR1 is SGDLS and CDR2 is YYNGEE. The DNA of the CDR3 is TGTGCCAGCAGCGCTTGGGGACGGTCCACAGATACGCAGTATTTT. It codes for CASSAWGRSTDTQYF.

This chain connects TRBV2 to TRBJ1-2; no firm D call. Per the germline V gene, CDR1 is SNHLY and CDR2 is FYNNEI. The CDR3 has 11 amino acids. V lost 5 bases and J 3 bases, leaving 4 bases between the germline ends. The DNA of the CDR3 is TGTGCCAGCAGTAATCACTATGGCTACACCTTC. This translates into CASSNHYGYTF. Variable domain in full (rest from reference TRBV2 and TRBJ1-2): EPEVTQTPSHQVTQMGQEVILRCVPISNHLYFYWYRQILGQKVEFLVSFYNNEISEKSEIFDDQFSVERPDGSNFTLKIRSTKLEDSAMYFCASSNHYGYTFGSGTRLTVV.

The rearrangement links TRBV5-1 to TRBJ2-5; D could derive from TRBD1 or TRBD2 (5 bases each). CDR3 length equals 16 residues. V was cut by 3 bases and J by 5 bases, with 20 bases left in between. Per germline, CDR1 SGHRS and CDR2 YFSETQ. The CDR3 is CASSSRGDSPTETQYF. The CDR3 DNA is TGCGCCAGCAGCTCCCGGGGAGACAGCCCAACGGAGACCCAGTACTTC.

The chain employs TRBV5-5 and TRBJ2-5; D is uncertain. Per the germline V gene, CDR1 is SGHKS and CDR2 is YYEKEE (reference sequence). The CDR3 loop spans 15 amino acids. Trimming removed 4 bases from V and 3 bases from J, with 16 bases in between. For the CDR3, the DNA is TGTGCCAGCAGCCCTCCCTCGACAACCAAAGAGACCCAGTACTTC. Translated, it gives CASSPPSTTKETQYF.

This chain joins TRBV19 and TRBJ2-2; D is possibly TRBD1 (5 bases). The V end was cut by 6 bases, the J end by 6 bases, with 20 bases between. CDR1 and CDR2 from the germline V gene are LNHDA and SQIVND (reference sequence). There are 16 residues in the CDR3. The CDR3 DNA is TGTGCCAGTAGCCCAAGGGGTAGGACGTTTTCCGGGGAGCTGTTTTTT. Encoded protein: CASSPRGRTFSGELFF.

This clone was seen only once. This chain uses TRBV28 with TRBJ2-6; 8 bases are a match to TRBD1. This CDR3 has 18 residues. V lost 7 bases to trimming and J lost 2 bases; unmatched junction nucleotides: 13. Germline-derived CDR1 and CDR2 are MDHEN and SYDVKM. CDR3 DNA sequence: TGTGCCAGCACTGCCTCTCCGGGACAGGTCGCTGGGGCCAACGTCCTGACTTTC. Amino acid sequence: CASTASPGQVAGANVLTF. The entire variable domain, with the rest obtained from reference TRBV28 and TRBJ2-6, is as follows: DVKVTQSSRYLVKRTGEKVFLECVQDMDHENMFWYRQDPGLGLRLIYFSYDVKMKEKGDIPEGYSVSREKKERFSLILESASTNQTSMYLCASTASPGQVAGANVLTFGAGSRLTVL.

CDR3 protein: CASSSIGGALYF. Here the CDR3 DNA reads TGTGCCAGCAGCTCCATCGGCGGGGCTCTGTACTTC. V gene TRBV6-5 combines with J gene TRBJ2-7; D is possibly TRBD2 (6 bases). CDR1 is MNHEY, CDR2 SVGAGI, per germline. With 6 bases removed from V and 12 bases from J, the gap between germline ends came to 18 bases. The CDR3 length is 12 residues.

The chain has TRBV6-5 and TRBJ1-6, with a possible D match to TRBD1 (6 bases). The CDR3 spans 16 residues. V was pared by 0 bases and J by 11 bases, with 17 bases between. The germline V gene has CDR1 MNHEY and CDR2 SVGAGI. CDR3 sequence: CASSYSSVGARAPLHF. The CDR3 DNA reads TGTGCCAGCAGTTACTCGAGTGTGGGGGCCCGGGCACCCCTCCACTTT.

This chain links TRBV30 with TRBJ2-5; TRBD1 or TRBD2 may be the D gene (5 bases each). CDR3 length: 15 residues. V lost 0 bases to trimming and J lost 4 bases, with 15 bases between them. Per the germline V gene, CDR1 is GTSNPN and CDR2 is SVGIG (reference sequence). The CDR3 sequence: CAWSVQGMRGETQYF. The CDR3 DNA sequence: TGTGCCTGGAGTGTACAAGGGATGAGGGGAGAGACCCAGTACTTC.

This chain uses TRBV7-2 with TRBJ2-1; weak D call: TRBD2 (5 bases). V was shortened by 0 bases and J by 9 bases, with 9 bases between the two germline ends. This CDR3 region has 13 residues. Germline values: CDR1 SGHTA, CDR2 FQGNSA. The CDR3 loop reads CASSLARRVEQFF. The CDR3 nucleotides are TGTGCCAGCAGCTTAGCTAGGCGGGTTGAGCAGTTCTTC.

This chain links TRBV18 with TRBJ2-1; TRBD1 matches at 8 bases. Germline V gene data show CDR1 as KGHSH and CDR2 as LQKENI. The CDR3 covers 16 residues. V dropped 0 bases and J dropped 3; count of bases not matched to a gene: 4. Here the CDR3 DNA reads TGTGCCAGCTCACCACCAAGGACAGGGAACTACAATGAGCAGTTCTTC. It codes for CASSPPRTGNYNEQFF.

This clone was recorded only once. This chain uses TRBV19 with TRBJ1-5; TRBD1 agrees at 7 bases. CDR3 size: 17 residues. Trimming took 3 bases from V and 4 from J; bases not matched to a gene: 12. Germline V gene data show CDR1 as LNHDA and CDR2 as SQIVND (reference sequence). CDR3 region: CASSINRDSLRNQPQHF. CDR3 DNA sequence: TGTGCCAGTAGTATTAACCGGGACAGTCTTAGGAATCAGCCCCAGCATTTT.